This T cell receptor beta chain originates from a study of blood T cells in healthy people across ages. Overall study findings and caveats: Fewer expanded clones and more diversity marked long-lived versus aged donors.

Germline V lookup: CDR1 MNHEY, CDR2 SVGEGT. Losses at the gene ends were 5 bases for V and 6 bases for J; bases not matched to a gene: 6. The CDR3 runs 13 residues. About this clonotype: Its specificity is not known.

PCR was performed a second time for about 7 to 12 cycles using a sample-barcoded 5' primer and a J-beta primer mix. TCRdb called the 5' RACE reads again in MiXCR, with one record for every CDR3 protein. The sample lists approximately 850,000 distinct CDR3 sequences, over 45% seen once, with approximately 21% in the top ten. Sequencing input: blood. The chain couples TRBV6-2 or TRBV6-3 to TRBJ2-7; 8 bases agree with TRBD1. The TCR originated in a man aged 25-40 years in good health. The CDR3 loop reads CASSLRTGSEQYF. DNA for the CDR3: TGTGCCAGCAGTCTACGGACAGGGAGCGAGCAGTACTTC.